This T cell receptor (beta chain) was found in a study of early T cells in non-severe SARS-CoV-2 infection. Study context: Unsorted whole blood bulk RNA was sequenced, with unpaired chains. General study findings and limits: VDJdb matching favored anti-spike CD8 responses, missing private and CD4 specificities.

Comments on this clonotype: Its antigen is undetermined.

This CDR3 is 14 amino acids long. Germline V gene data show CDR1 as SGHTA and CDR2 as FQGNSA. Trimming took 5 bases from V and 1 from J, leaving 11 bases between them. Separate cDNA molecules each had unique molecular identifiers attached to them. Each CDR3 protein is one row after TCRdb ran MiXCR on the 5' RACE reads. The sample yields approximately 97,000 distinct CDR3 sequences, around 10% seen once. This TCR derives from an adult who was a healthcare worker with PCR-confirmed SARS-CoV-2 infection or an uninfected control (not recorded which). The chain couples TRBV7-2 to TRBJ2-5; the D call may be TRBD1 or TRBD2 (5 bases each). Specimen: whole blood, collected at baseline. In nucleotides, the CDR3 is TGTGCCAGCAGCCGGAGAGGGGTCCAAGAGACCCAGTACTTC. This gives the protein CASSRRGVQETQYF.